This entry features one TCR beta chain sequence. Its antigen is still unknown. Trimming took 2 bases from V and 10 from J, leaving 9 bases between them. The CDR3 sequence is 12 residues long. TCRdb fed the RT-PCR reads into MiXCR, producing one record per CDR3 protein. The sample shows some 16,000 distinct CDR3 sequences, roughly 85% of them seen only once. This entry comes from a study of yellow fever vaccine responses in identical twins. Study results and caveats: Twins reportedly appeared to share part of their vaccine T cell response while keeping part individual.

The chain joins TRBV12-3 or TRBV12-4 to TRBJ2-1, with D perhaps TRBD2 (6 bases). The sequence derives from a woman aged 18-30 years who received the yellow fever vaccine. Source: T cells from blood (PBMCs), unsorted or a sorted subset (not recorded which), taken before or after yellow fever vaccination (not recorded which). The CDR3 bases are TGTGCCAGCAGTTTATTAGCGGACGAGCAGTTCTTC. As protein: CASSLLADEQFF.